The present entry profiles one TCR beta chain with its context. The antigen remains undetermined. Method: immunoSEQ multiplex PCR; TCRdb's copy keeps in-frame clones and lacks some. The sample lists around 99,000 clones, roughly 87% occurring once. This record belongs to a study of T cell responses to AZD1222 COVID-19 vaccine. General study findings and limits: Only six individuals given AZD1222 were seropositive at baseline. Repertoire sampling happened only post peak T cell response. Possibly, clonal diversity was underestimated; donors were largely white British and included more females. Two doses of AZD1222 preceded a rise in Spike-specific TCR breadth and depth.

The CDR3 is 15 amino acids. Germline CDR1 MNHEY, CDR2 SVGEGT. Trimming removed 4 bases at V and 2 bases at J, with 15 bases between. The receptor was isolated from an adult who received the AZD1222 COVID-19 vaccine. Here the sequenced sample was peripheral blood, taken 28 days after the second AZD1222 dose. The V and J genes are TRBV6-2 or TRBV6-3 and TRBJ2-7, with D tentatively TRBD1 (6 bases). The CDR3 DNA follows: TGTGCCAGCAGTTCCGAGGGGACATTGGCCTACGAGCAGTACTTC. Its protein product is CASSSEGTLAYEQYF.